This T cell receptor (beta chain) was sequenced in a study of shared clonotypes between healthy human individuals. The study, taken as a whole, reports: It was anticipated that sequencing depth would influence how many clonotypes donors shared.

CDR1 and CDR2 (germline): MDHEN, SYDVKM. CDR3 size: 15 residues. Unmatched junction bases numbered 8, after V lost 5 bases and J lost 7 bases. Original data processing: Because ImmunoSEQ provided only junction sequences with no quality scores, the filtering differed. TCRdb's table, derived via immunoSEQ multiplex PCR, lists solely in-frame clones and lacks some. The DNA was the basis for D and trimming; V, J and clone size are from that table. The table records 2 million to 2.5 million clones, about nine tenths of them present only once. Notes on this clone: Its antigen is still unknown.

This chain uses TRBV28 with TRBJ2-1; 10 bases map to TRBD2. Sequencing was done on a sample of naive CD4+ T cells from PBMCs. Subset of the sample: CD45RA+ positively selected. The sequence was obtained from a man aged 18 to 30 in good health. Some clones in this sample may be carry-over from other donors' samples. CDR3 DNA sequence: TGTGCCAGCAGTATGGGACTAGCGTATGCAAATGAGCAGTTCTTC. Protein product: CASSMGLAYANEQFF.